These T cell receptor beta chains were read from a single sample in a study of shared clonotypes between healthy human individuals. Clones were sequenced by immunoSEQ multiplex PCR, and TCRdb holds only the in-frame ones, with some missing. The repertoire has about 2 million clones, 90% to 95% of them found once; the top ten carry more than 0.1%. The material sequenced was naive CD4+ T cells sorted from blood. The origin of the receptors is a man aged 18 to 29 in good health. Both conserved end residues are part of each CDR3. A D gene is named only where the DNA matches it firmly. The size field is filled for only some rows; it gives once, few, many or a size class.

TRBJ2-7,TRBD2,TRBV9,-,TGTGCCAGCAGCGAGACCCGCCTAGCGGGAACGGGGGAGCAGTACTTC,CASSETRLAGTGEQYF
TRBJ2-3,TRBD2,TRBV9,-,TGTGCCAGCAGCGTAGAGAGCGGGGGCTCTTTGGGGACAGATACGCAGTATTTT,CASSVESGGSLGTDTQYF
TRBJ1-5,-,TRBV6-6,-,TGTGCCAGCACTCAAAAAGGTTCGATAGGCAATCAGCCCCAGCATTTT,CASTQKGSIGNQPQHF
TRBJ2-7,-,TRBV4-1,-,TGCGCCAGCAGCCAAGCGGAAACGGCAGCCTACGAGCAGTACTTC,CASSQAETAAYEQYF
TRBJ2-3,-,TRBV29-1,-,TGCAGCGTTGAGGTACTAGCAGATACGCAGTATTTT,CSVEVLADTQYF
TRBJ2-7,TRBD2,TRBV5-1,once,TGCGCCAGCAGCCAACTCGGACTAGCGGGAGCCGAGCAGTACTTC,CASSQLGLAGAEQYF
TRBJ1-6,-,TRBV5-1,-,TGCGCCAGCAGGGACGAAAAAGCCTCCTATAATTCACCCCTCCACTTT,CASRDEKASYNSPLHF
TRBJ2-1,-,TRBV5-4,-,TGTGCCAGCAGCTTGGCTGACAGGAGCGGTGAGCAGTTCTTC,CASSLADRSGEQFF
TRBJ2-7,TRBD2,TRBV5-4,once,TGTGCCAGCAGGGTAAGCGGGAGTTCGTCCTACGAGCAGTACTTC,CASRVSGSSSYEQYF
TRBJ2-1,-,TRBV18,-,TGTGCCAGCTCCTCCACCGTACAGGAAAATGAGCAGTTCTTC,CASSSTVQENEQFF
TRBJ2-5,TRBD1,TRBV7-2,-,TGTGCCAGCAGCCTTCGTCCGGGACAGGGGTTGGAGACCCAGTACTTC,CASSLRPGQGLETQYF
TRBJ2-1,-,TRBV6-1,-,TGTGCCAGCAGTGAAAGTTATGGCCTCTCCTACAATGAGCAGTTCTTC,CASSESYGLSYNEQFF
TRBJ2-1,-,TRBV7-9,-,TGTGCCAGCAGCTTACGGGGAATTGACAATGAGCAGTTCTTC,CASSLRGIDNEQFF
TRBJ2-7,-,TRBV10-3,-,TGTGCCATCAGTGAGTCCATCCAGGGTCCCTACGAGCAGTACTTC,CAISESIQGPYEQYF
TRBJ1-2,-,TRBV6-6,-,TGTGCCAGCAGTTACGGGGGACGTGGGGGCTACACCTTC,CASSYGGRGGYTF
TRBJ2-2,TRBD1,TRBV30,-,TGTGCCTGGAGTGCGGACAGGGCGAACACCGGGGAGCTGTTTTTT,CAWSADRANTGELFF
TRBJ2-1,TRBD1,TRBV5-1,-,TGCGCCAGCAGCAACGGACAGGGAGGTGAGCAGTTCTTC,CASSNGQGGEQFF
TRBJ2-1,TRBD1,TRBV5-1,-,TGCGCCAGCAGTAACACACCCGTTTTCGCAGGGACAGGTGAGCAGTTCTTC,CASSNTPVFAGTGEQFF
TRBJ2-2,TRBD2,TRBV19,-,TGTGCCAGTAGTATCCCTTTGATAGCGGGAGTTAACACCGGGGAGCTGTTTTTT,CASSIPLIAGVNTGELFF
TRBJ2-7,-,TRBV6-6,few,TGTGCCAGCAGTTACGCCGCCTACGAGCAGTACTTC,CASSYAAYEQYF
TRBJ2-7,-,TRBV30,-,TGTGCCTGGAGTGTAGATCACGAGCAGTACTTC,CAWSVDHEQYF
TRBJ2-7,-,TRBV7-9,-,TGTGCCAGCAGCTTAGCAGGGAGCTCCTACGAGCAGTACTTC,CASSLAGSSYEQYF
TRBJ2-1,-,TRBV10-1,-,TGCGCCAGCAGTGAGCAGGGCCCCAATGAGCAGTTCTTC,CASSEQGPNEQFF
TRBJ1-2,-,TRBV6-1,-,TGTGCCAGCAGTGAAGCTGGCGACCTAGATGGCTACACCTTC,CASSEAGDLDGYTF
TRBJ1-2,-,TRBV4-2,-,TGTGCCAGCAGCCAAGGCGGGGGAAACTATGGCTACACCTTC,CASSQGGGNYGYTF
TRBJ2-7,-,TRBV2,-,TGTGCCAGCACCCTACCTGGGCAGGGACGCTACGAGCAGTACTTC,CASTLPGQGRYEQYF
TRBJ1-3,-,TRBV21-1,-,TGTGCACAGGATGGAAACACCATATATTTT,CAQDGNTIYF
TRBJ2-2,-,TRBV7-2,few,TGTGCCAGCAGCCCCCGGACGCTGGCGAACACCGGGGAGCTGTTTTTT,CASSPRTLANTGELFF
TRBJ1-3,-,TRBV6-5,-,TGTGCCAGCAGTTCTCTAGGGAGTGTTTGGGGAAACACCATATATTTT,CASSSLGSVWGNTIYF
TRBJ1-2,-,TRBV2,-,TGTGCCAGCAGCCCGTCCCAGAACTATGGCTACACCTTC,CASSPSQNYGYTF
TRBJ2-2,-,TRBV5-1,once,TGCGCCAGCAGCTTTGAAGCGGGGAACACCGGGGAGCTGTTTTTT,CASSFEAGNTGELFF
TRBJ2-5,TRBD1,TRBV7-9,-,TGTGCCAGCAGTTCCGGGACAGGGGGGCAAGAGACCCAGTACTTC,CASSSGTGGQETQYF
TRBJ2-7,TRBD1,TRBV9,-,TGTGCCAGCAGCGTCGGGACAGCCTCCTACGAGCAGTACTTC,CASSVGTASYEQYF
TRBJ2-1,-,TRBV20-1,-,TGCAGTGCTCGGAGGGGTGAGCAGTTCTTC,CSARRGEQFF
TRBJ2-7,-,TRBV30,-,TGTGCCTGGAGTTTGAGCTACGAGCAGTACTTC,CAWSLSYEQYF
TRBJ2-3,TRBD2,TRBV5-1,-,TGCGCCAGCAGGCCTCTTGGGACTAGCGGGGCAAGGGGCACAGATACGCAGTATTTT,CASRPLGTSGARGTDTQYF
TRBJ1-2,-,TRBV30,-,TGTGCCTGGAGTGCAGGGGTCAGATTGGGCTACACCTTC,CAWSAGVRLGYTF
TRBJ2-5,-,TRBV7-9,-,TGTGCCAGCAGCTTGGGCCTGCACCAAGAGACCCAGTACTTC,CASSLGLHQETQYF
TRBJ2-7,-,TRBV2,-,TGTGCCAGCAGTGGGTCCGGGCTATCCTACGAGCAGTACTTC,CASSGSGLSYEQYF
TRBJ2-1,TRBD2,TRBV29-1,-,TGCAGCGTTGAGCCACTAGCGGGAGGAATGAATGAGCAGTTCTTC,CSVEPLAGGMNEQFF
TRBJ2-7,TRBD2,TRBV7-8,-,TGTGCCAGCAGCTGGGGACTAGCGAACTACGAGCAGTACTTC,CASSWGLANYEQYF
TRBJ2-5,-,TRBV2,once,TGTGCCAGCAGTGAAGCGCTTGGCAGCCAAGAGACCCAGTACTTC,CASSEALGSQETQYF
TRBJ1-3,-,TRBV20-1,-,TGCAGTGCCGGGGGAACAAACACCATATATTTT,CSAGGTNTIYF
TRBJ1-2,TRBD1,TRBV9,-,TGTGCCAGCAGCGTAGGGACAGGGGGCTTCTATGGCTACACCTTC,CASSVGTGGFYGYTF
TRBJ1-1,-,TRBV4-1,-,TGCGCCAGCAGCCAACCTGGAGGGGAGACCACTGAAGCTTTCTTT,CASSQPGGETTEAFF
TRBJ1-2,-,TRBV5-1,-,TGCGCCAGCAGCTTGGTAACGGACAATGGCTACACCTTC,CASSLVTDNGYTF
TRBJ2-7,-,TRBV11-1,-,TGTGCCAGCAGCTTTCAGGCGGCGTACTACGAGCAGTACTTC,CASSFQAAYYEQYF
TRBJ1-2,-,TRBV6-6,-,TGTGCCAGCAGTTCCAAGGGCGGGGGCTACACCTTC,CASSSKGGGYTF
TRBJ2-7,-,TRBV5-6,-,TGTGCCAGCAGCGCCCAACCCTACGAGCAGTACTTC,CASSAQPYEQYF
TRBJ2-6,TRBD1,TRBV19,-,TGTGCCAGTAGTCCGAACGACAGGGGCCTCTCTGGGGCCAACGTCCTGACTTTC,CASSPNDRGLSGANVLTF
TRBJ2-7,TRBD2,TRBV5-1,-,TGCGCCAGCAGTCCGACTAGCGGGAGTCTGGAGCAGTACTTC,CASSPTSGSLEQYF
TRBJ2-3,-,TRBV4-3,-,TGCGCCAGCAGCCAAGGGGGGGGCTTCGCGGCGGATACGCAGTATTTT,CASSQGGGFAADTQYF
TRBJ1-1,-,TRBV11-2,-,TGTGCCAGCAGCTTAACTCGACGGGCGGGGACTGAAGCTTTCTTT,CASSLTRRAGTEAFF
TRBJ1-6,-,TRBV28,-,TGTGCCAGCAGTAATACCGGGGCAAGCTCCTATAATTCACCCCTCCACTTT,CASSNTGASSYNSPLHF
TRBJ2-1,TRBD2,TRBV25-1,-,TGTGCCAGCAGTAGGGCCTCGGGTGGGACTAGCGGGGCCCCTCGGCAGTTCTTC,CASSRASGGTSGAPRQFF
TRBJ1-1,TRBD1,TRBV6-6,-,TGTGCCAGCAGTCACCGGGACAGGGTCACTGAAGCTTTCTTT,CASSHRDRVTEAFF
TRBJ2-3,TRBD2,TRBV5-4,-,TGTGCCAGCAGCGACCTAGCGGGAGGAACAGATACGCAGTATTTT,CASSDLAGGTDTQYF
TRBJ1-3,TRBD1,TRBV7-2,-,TGTGCCAGCAGCCCGACAGGGGGCGTTTGGAACACCATATATTTT,CASSPTGGVWNTIYF
TRBJ1-4,-,TRBV30,-,TGTGCCTGGAGGGGCGGCTCAATGGAAAAACTGTTTTTT,CAWRGGSMEKLFF
TRBJ1-1,-,TRBV6-5,once,TGTGCCAGCAGCCAGGCCCCAGGGCTCACTGAAGCTTTCTTT,CASSQAPGLTEAFF